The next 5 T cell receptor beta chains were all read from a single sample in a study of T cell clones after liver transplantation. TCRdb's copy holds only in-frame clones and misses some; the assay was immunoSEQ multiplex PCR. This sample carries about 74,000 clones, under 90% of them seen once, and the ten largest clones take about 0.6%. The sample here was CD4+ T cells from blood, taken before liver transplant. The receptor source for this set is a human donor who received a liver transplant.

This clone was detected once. The CDR3 sequence: CASSWGTSRDTEAFF. CDR3 nucleotides: TGCGCCAGCAGCTGGGGGACAAGTAGGGACACTGAAGCTTTCTTT. V and J are TRBV5-1 and TRBJ1-1; D may be TRBD1 (6 bases). The CDR3 covers 15 residues. V lost 3 bases and J lost 3, with 15 bases in between. Germline loops: CDR1 SGHRS, CDR2 YFSETQ.

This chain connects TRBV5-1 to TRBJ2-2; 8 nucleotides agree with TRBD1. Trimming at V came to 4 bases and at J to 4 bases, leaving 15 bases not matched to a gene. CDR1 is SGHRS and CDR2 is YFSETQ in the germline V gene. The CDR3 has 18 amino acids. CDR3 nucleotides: TGCGCCAGCAGCCCCATAGCCGGGACAGGCGCTTCCACCGGGGAGCTGTTTTTT. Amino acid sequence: CASSPIAGTGASTGELFF.

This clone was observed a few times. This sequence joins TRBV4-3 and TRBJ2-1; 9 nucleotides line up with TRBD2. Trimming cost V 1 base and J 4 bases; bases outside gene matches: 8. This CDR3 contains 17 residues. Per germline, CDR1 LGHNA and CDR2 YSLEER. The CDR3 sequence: CASSQALAGNAYNEQFF. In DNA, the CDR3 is TGCGCCAGCAGCCAAGCCCTAGCGGGGAATGCTTACAATGAGCAGTTCTTC.

The CDR3 DNA is TGTGCCAGCAGTTTAGCATCCCCGCGGTATAGCAATCAGCCCCAGCATTTT. Protein sequence: CASSLASPRYSNQPQHF. The rearrangement links TRBV27 to TRBJ1-5; D remains unclear. Germline values: CDR1 MNHEY, CDR2 SMNVEV (reference sequence). The CDR3 runs to 17 residues. With 2 bases removed from V and 0 bases from J, the gap between germline ends came to 14 bases.

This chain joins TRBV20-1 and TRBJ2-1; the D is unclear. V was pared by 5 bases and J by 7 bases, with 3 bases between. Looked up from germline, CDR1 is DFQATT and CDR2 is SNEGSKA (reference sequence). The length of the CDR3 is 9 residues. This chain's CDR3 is CSAPNEQFF. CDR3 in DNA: TGCAGTGCTCCGAATGAGCAGTTCTTC.